A selection of T cell receptor beta chains follows, all from one sample in a study of blood T cell repertoires in COVID-19. The method was immunoSEQ multiplex PCR; TCRdb's version includes in-frame clones alone and lacks a portion of them. The table shows around 150,000 clones, with 77% occurring only once. What was sequenced was peripheral blood. The origin of the receptors is a man between 70 and 80 years old with acute or convalescent COVID-19. The CDR3 runs from the conserved cysteine through the conserved F or W. The D gene is left open where the match is weak. Size is omitted from some rows. Given values are once, few, many or a class for expanded clones.

-	-	16	TRBV10-3	TRBJ1-3	TGTGCCATCAGTGACGGCAGGGTCGGCTCTGGAAACACCATATATTTT	CAISDGRVGSGNTIYF
TRBD1	-	14	TRBV7-6	TRBJ2-4	TGTGCCAGCAGCGCAACGGGACAGGAAAACATTCAGTACTTC	CASSATGQENIQYF
-	few	15	TRBV19	TRBJ2-7	TGTGCCAGTAGTATGAATAGCGGCAGCTCCTACGAGCAGTACTTC	CASSMNSGSSYEQYF
-	-	13	TRBV9	TRBJ2-5	TGTGCCAGCAGCGTAGACGGGAGTGAGACCCAGTACTTC	CASSVDGSETQYF
-	-	13	TRBV4-1	TRBJ1-5	TGCGCCAGCAGCCCCCTCGGGGGTCAGCCCCAGCATTTT	CASSPLGGQPQHF
-	-	13	TRBV7-3	TRBJ2-3	TGTGCCAGCAGCTTACCTAGCTCAGATACGCAGTATTTT	CASSLPSSDTQYF
TRBD2	-	15	TRBV3-1/TRBV3-2	TRBJ2-1	TGTGCCAGCAGCCAACTCCCTGGACTAGCATCTGAGCAGTTCTTC	CASSQLPGLASEQFF
TRBD1	-	15	TRBV10-3	TRBJ1-1	TGTGCCATCAGTAAATCAGGGGGTATGAACACTGAAGCTTTCTTT	CAISKSGGMNTEAFF
-	-	16	TRBV18	TRBJ2-7	TGTGCCAGCTCACCAGGACTCCCAACTACATCCTACGAGCAGTACTTC	CASSPGLPTTSYEQYF
TRBD1	-	12	TRBV28	TRBJ1-2	TGTGCCAGCAGTGGACAGGGCTATGGCTACACCTTC	CASSGQGYGYTF